This TCR beta chain was sequenced during a study of STAT5B mutations in CD4+ large granular lymphocyte leukemia. Sequenced by immunoSEQ multiplex PCR; TCRdb stores in-frame clones only, minus some. The sample yields about 40,000 clones, more than 80% seen once. Material for sequencing was CD4+ T cells from blood buffy coats. The origin of this receptor is a human donor in good health.

Here the CDR3 reads CASSLSGVNTGELFF. CDR3 bases: TGTGCCAGCAGCTTGAGCGGGGTCAACACCGGGGAGCTGTTTTTT. This rearrangement joins TRBV11-1 to TRBJ2-2, with TRBD2 matching 7 bases. Trimming removed 3 bases from V and 2 bases from J; junction bases left unmatched: 3. Germline V gives CDR1 SGHAT, CDR2 FQDESV (reference sequence). The CDR3 is 15 amino acids.